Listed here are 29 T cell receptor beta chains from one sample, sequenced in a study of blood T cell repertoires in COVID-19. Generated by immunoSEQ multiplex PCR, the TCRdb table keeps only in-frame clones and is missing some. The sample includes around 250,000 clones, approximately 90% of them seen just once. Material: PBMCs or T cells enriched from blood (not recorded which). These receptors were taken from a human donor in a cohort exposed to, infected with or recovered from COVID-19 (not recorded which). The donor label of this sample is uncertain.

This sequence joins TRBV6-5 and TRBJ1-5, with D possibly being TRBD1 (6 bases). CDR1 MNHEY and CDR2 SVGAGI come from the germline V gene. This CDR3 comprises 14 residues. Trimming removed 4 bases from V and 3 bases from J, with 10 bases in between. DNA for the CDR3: TGTGCCAGCAGTTCGGACAGTCTCAATCAGCCCCAGCATTTT. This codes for CASSSDSLNQPQHF.

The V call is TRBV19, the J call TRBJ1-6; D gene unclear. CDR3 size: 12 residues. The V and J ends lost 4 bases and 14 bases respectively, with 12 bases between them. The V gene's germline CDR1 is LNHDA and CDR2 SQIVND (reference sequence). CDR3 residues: CASSNPRQALHF. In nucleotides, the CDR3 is TGTGCCAGTAGTAACCCTCGCCAGGCCCTCCACTTT.

CDR3 sequence (DNA): TGTGCCAGCAGCTTTCGTCAGGGGGATGACTATGGCTACACCTTC. Protein product: CASSFRQGDDYGYTF. The chain carries TRBV7-9 and TRBJ1-2; 7 bases are shared with TRBD1. Trimming took 3 bases from V and 3 from J; bases not matched to a gene: 7. CDR1 and CDR2 (germline): SEHNR, FQNEAQ (reference sequence). The CDR3 consists of 15 residues.

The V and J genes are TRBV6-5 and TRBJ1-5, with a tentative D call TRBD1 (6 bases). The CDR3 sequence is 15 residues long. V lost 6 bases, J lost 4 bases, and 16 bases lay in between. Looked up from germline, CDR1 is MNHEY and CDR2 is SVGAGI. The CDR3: CASRPTGRENQPQHF. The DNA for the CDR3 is TGTGCCAGCAGACCCACAGGGCGTGAGAATCAGCCCCAGCATTTT.

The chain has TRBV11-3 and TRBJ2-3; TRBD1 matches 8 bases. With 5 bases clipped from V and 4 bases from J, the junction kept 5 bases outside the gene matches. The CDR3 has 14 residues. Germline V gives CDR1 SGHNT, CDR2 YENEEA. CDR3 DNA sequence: TGTGCCAGCAGCCCTGGACAGGGCGCAGATACGCAGTATTTT. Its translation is CASSPGQGADTQYF. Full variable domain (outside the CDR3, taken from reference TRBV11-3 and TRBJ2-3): EAGVVQSPRYKIIEKKQPVAFWCNPISGHNTLYWYLQNLGQGPELLIRYENEEAVDDSQLPKDRFSAERLKGVDSTLKIQPAELGDSAVYLCASSPGQGADTQYFGPGTRLTVL.

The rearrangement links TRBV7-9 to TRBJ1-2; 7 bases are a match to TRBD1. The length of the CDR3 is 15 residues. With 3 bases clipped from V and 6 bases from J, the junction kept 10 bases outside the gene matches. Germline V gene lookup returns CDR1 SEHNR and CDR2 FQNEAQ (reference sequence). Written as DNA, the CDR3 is TGTGCCAGCAGCTTGGGGACAGACTTTCTAAATGGCTACACCTTC. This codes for CASSLGTDFLNGYTF.

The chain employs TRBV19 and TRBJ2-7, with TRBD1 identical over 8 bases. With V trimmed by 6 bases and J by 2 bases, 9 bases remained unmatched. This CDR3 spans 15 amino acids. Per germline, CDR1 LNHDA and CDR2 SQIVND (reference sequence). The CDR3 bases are TGTGCCAGTAGGTCTTCAGGGGGCATCCCCTACGAGCAGTACTTC. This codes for CASRSSGGIPYEQYF.

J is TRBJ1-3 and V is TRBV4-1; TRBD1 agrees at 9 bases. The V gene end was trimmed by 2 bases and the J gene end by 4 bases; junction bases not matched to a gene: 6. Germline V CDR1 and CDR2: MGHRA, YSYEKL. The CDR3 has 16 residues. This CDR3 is CASSQPGQGSGNTIYF. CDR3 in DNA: TGCGCCAGCAGCCAACCCGGACAGGGGTCAGGAAACACCATATATTTT.

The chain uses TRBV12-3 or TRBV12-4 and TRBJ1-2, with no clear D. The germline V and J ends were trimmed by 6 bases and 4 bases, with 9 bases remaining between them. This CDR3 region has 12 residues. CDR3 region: CASRAGIYGYTF. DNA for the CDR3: TGTGCCAGCAGAGCCGGGATCTATGGCTACACCTTC.

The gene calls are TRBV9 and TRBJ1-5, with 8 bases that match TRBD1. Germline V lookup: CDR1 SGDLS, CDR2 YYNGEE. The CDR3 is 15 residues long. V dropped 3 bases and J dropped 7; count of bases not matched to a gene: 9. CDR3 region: CASSATQGAGQPQHF. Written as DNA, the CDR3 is TGTGCCAGCAGCGCTACCCAGGGGGCGGGGCAGCCCCAGCATTTT.

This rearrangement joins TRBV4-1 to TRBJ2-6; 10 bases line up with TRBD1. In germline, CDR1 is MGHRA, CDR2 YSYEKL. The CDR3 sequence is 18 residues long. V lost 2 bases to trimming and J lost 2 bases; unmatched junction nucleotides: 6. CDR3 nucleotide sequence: TGCGCCAGCAGCCAACCCGGGACAGGGGTGCCTGGGGCCAACGTCCTGACTTTC. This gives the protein CASSQPGTGVPGANVLTF.

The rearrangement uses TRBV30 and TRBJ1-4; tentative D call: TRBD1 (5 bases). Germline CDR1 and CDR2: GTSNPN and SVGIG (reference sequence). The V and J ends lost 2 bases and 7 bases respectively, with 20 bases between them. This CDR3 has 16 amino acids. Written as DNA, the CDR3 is TGTGCCTGGAGTCCCCCCCCTACCCAGGGATCTGAAAAACTGTTTTTT. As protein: CAWSPPPTQGSEKLFF. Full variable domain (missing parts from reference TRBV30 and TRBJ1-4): SQTIHQWPATLVQPVGSPLSLECTVEGTSNPNLYWYRQAAGRGLQLLFYSVGIGQISSEVPQNLSASRPQDRQFILSSKKLLLSDSGFYLCAWSPPPTQGSEKLFFGSGTQLSVL.

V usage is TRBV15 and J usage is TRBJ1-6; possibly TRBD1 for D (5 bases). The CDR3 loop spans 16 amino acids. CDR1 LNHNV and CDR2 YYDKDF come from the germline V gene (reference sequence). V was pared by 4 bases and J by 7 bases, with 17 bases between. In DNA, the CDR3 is TGTGCCACCAGCAACGGGGGGTCCAGTCCCAATTCACCCCTCCACTTT. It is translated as CATSNGGSSPNSPLHF.

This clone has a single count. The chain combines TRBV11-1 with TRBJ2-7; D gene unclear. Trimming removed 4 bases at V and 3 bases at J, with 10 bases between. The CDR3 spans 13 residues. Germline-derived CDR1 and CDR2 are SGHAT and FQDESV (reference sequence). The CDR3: CASSSPRYYEQYF. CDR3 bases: TGTGCCAGCAGCTCCCCCCGCTACTACGAGCAGTACTTC.

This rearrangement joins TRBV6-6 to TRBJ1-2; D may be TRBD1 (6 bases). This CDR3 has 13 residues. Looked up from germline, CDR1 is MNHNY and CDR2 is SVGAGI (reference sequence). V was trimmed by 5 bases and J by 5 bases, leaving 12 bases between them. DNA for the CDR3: TGTGCCAGCAGTCCTGACAGGTTATATGGCTACACCTTC. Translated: CASSPDRLYGYTF.

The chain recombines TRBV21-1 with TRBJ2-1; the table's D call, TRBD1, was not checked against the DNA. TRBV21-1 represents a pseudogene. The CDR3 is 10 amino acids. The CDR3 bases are TGTGCCAGCCCAGGGGATGAGCAGTTCTTC. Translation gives CASPGDEQFF.

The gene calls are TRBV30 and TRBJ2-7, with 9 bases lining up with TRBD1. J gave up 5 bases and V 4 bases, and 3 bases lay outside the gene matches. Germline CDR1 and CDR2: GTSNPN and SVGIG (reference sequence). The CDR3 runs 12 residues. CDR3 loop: CAWTDRGHEQYF. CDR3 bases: TGTGCCTGGACGGACAGGGGCCACGAGCAGTACTTC.

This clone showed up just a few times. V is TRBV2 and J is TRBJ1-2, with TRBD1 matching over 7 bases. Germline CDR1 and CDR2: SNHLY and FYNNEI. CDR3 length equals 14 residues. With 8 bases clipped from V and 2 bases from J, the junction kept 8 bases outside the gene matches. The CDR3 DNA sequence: TGTGCCAGCGGCACACAGGGGACCAACTATGGCTACACCTTC. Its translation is CASGTQGTNYGYTF.

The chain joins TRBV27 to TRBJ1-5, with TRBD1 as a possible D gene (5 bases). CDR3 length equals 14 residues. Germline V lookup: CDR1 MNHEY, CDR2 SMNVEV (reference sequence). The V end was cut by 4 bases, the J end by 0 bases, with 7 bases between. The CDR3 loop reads CASSSGYSNQPQHF. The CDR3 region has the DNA TGTGCCAGCAGTTCAGGGTATAGCAATCAGCCCCAGCATTTT.

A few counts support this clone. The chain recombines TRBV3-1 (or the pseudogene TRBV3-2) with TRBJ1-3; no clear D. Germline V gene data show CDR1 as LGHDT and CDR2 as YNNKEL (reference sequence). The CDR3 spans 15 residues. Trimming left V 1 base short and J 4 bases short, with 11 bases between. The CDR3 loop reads CASSQVSGVGNTIYF. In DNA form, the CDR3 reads TGTGCCAGCAGCCAAGTCTCCGGGGTAGGAAACACCATATATTTT.

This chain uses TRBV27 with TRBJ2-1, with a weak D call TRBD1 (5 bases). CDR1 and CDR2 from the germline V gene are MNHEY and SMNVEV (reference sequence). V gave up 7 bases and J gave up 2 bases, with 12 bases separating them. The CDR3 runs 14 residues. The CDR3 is CASKGQGTYNEQFF. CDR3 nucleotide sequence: TGTGCCAGCAAAGGGCAGGGAACCTACAATGAGCAGTTCTTC.

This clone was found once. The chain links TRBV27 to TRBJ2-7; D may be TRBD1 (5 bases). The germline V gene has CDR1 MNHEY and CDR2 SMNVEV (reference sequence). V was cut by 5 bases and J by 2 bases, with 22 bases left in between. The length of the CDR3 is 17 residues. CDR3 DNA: TGTGCCAGCAGTAGATACAAGTTGAGATTAGGGGCCTACGAGCAGTACTTC. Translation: CASSRYKLRLGAYEQYF.

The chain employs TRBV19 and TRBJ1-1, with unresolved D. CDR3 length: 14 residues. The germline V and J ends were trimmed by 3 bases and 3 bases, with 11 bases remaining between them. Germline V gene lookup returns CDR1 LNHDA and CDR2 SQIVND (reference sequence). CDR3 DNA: TGTGCCAGTAGTATTAGGGCGAGGGACACTGAAGCTTTCTTT. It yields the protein CASSIRARDTEAFF.

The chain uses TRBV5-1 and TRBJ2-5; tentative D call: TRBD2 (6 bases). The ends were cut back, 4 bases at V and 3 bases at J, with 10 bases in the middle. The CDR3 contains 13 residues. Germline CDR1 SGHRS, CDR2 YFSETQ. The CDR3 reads CASSKGGEETQYF. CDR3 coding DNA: TGCGCCAGCAGCAAAGGAGGGGAAGAGACCCAGTACTTC.

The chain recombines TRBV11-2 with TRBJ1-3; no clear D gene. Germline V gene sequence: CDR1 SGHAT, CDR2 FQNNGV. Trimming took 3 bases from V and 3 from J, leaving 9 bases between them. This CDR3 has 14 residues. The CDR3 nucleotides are TGTGCCAGCAGCTTGAGGGTTTTTGGAAACACCATATATTTT. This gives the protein CASSLRVFGNTIYF.

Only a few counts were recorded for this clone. CDR3 protein: CATSREKGGYEQYF. The DNA of the CDR3 is TGTGCCACCAGCAGAGAGAAAGGGGGCTACGAGCAGTACTTC. The J gene is TRBJ2-7, the V gene TRBV15; D is perhaps TRBD1 (6 bases). Looked up from germline, CDR1 is LNHNV and CDR2 is YYDKDF (reference sequence). The V end was cut by 0 bases, the J end by 3 bases, with 9 bases between. The CDR3 extends over 14 amino acids.

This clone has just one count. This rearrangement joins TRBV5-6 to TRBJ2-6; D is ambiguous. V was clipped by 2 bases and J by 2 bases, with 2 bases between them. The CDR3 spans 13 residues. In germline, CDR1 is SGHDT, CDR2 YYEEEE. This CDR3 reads CASSFAGANVLTF. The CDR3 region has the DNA TGTGCCAGCAGCTTCGCTGGGGCCAACGTCCTGACTTTC.

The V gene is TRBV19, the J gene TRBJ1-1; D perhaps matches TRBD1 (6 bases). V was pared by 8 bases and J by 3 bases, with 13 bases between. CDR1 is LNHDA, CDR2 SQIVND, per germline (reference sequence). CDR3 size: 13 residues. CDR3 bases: TGTGCCAGTCTTAAGGGGGTCGACACTGAAGCTTTCTTT. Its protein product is CASLKGVDTEAFF.

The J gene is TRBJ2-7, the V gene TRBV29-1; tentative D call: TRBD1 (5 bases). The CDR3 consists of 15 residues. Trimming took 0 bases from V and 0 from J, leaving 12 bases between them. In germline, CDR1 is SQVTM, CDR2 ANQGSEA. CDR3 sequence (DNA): TGCAGCGTTGAAGATTCGCAGGGTAACTCCTACGAGCAGTACTTC. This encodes CSVEDSQGNSYEQYF.